This TCR beta chain stems from a study of siplizumab effects on memory and regulatory T cells. Study results and caveats: The authors could not assign a naive or memory phenotype to roughly 80-95% of proliferating CD4+ or CD8+ clones. The drug siplizumab significantly decreased the alloreactive sequences that could be traced to unstimulated CD4+ memory cells. Naive T cells seemed more diverse than memory cells and seemed major alloresponse contributors.

Profiling relied on immunoSEQ multiplex PCR, and the TCRdb table lists in-frame clones only, not all of them. The sample gives some 100,000 clones, around 90% of which show up once; 0.14% to 0.15% is in the top ten. The length of the CDR3 is 12 residues. From germline, CDR1 is SGHKS and CDR2 YYEKEE (reference sequence). V lost 3 bases and J lost 10, with 13 bases in between. Only a few counts were recorded for this clone. Its antigen is as yet unknown. Sample: CD4+ T cells sorted from blood. This chain links TRBV5-5 with TRBJ1-1; D might be TRBD1 (5 bases). This receptor was obtained from a human donor in good health. The CDR3: CASSSPGYGAFF. The CDR3 DNA reads TGTGCCAGCAGCTCCCCAGGGTATGGAGCTTTCTTT.